This entry lists 27 T cell receptor beta chains sequenced from one sample in a study of blood T cell repertoires in COVID-19. Assay: immunoSEQ multiplex PCR; the TCRdb copy retains only in-frame clones and omits some. Found here are about 270,000 clones, 85% to 90% of them singletons; the top ten hold more than 10%. The sequencing sample was made of peripheral blood. The receptors here all came from a young woman with COVID-19, enrolled during active disease.

The chain uses TRBV5-4 and TRBJ1-6; D gene uncertain. V lost 8 bases and J 7 bases, leaving 10 bases between the germline ends. Germline V gene lookup returns CDR1 SGHNT and CDR2 YYREEE (reference sequence). The CDR3 length is 12 residues. The CDR3: CASARQNSPLHF. CDR3 nucleotides: TGTGCCAGTGCGCGGCAGAATTCACCCCTCCACTTT. The full variable domain, rest sourced from reference TRBV5-4 and TRBJ1-6, is ETGVTQSPTHLIKTRGQQVTLRCSSQSGHNTVSWYQQALGQGPQFIFQYYREEENGRGNFPPRFSGLQFPNYSSELNVNALELDDSALYLCASARQNSPLHFGNGTRLTVT.

The rearrangement joins TRBV5-1 to TRBJ1-1; D might be TRBD1 (6 bases). V was trimmed by 3 bases and J by 0 bases, leaving 9 bases between them. The length of the CDR3 is 14 residues. From germline, CDR1 is SGHRS and CDR2 YFSETQ. CDR3 DNA sequence: TGCGCCAGCAGCTGGACAGACATGAACACTGAAGCTTTCTTT. Its translation is CASSWTDMNTEAFF.

This chain connects TRBV27 to TRBJ1-5; no reliable D call. This CDR3 has 14 amino acids. V lost 7 bases and J lost 6, with 16 bases in between. The germline V gene encodes CDR1 MNHEY and CDR2 SMNVEV (reference sequence). Written as DNA, the CDR3 is TGTGCCAGCACCCGATCGGGGTCCGGTCAGCCCCAGCATTTT. It translates to CASTRSGSGQPQHF.

This clone was seen many times. The chain carries TRBV10-1 and TRBJ1-1; 7 bases map to TRBD1. The trim removed 6 bases at V and 4 bases at J, leaving 5 bases unmatched. The germline CDR1 and CDR2 sequences are WNHNN and SYGVQD (reference sequence). CDR3 length: 13 residues. The DNA of the CDR3 is TGCGCCAGCAGGGCCCGACAGGGCACTGAAGCTTTCTTT. It yields the protein CASRARQGTEAFF.

CDR3: CASSRTISGNTIYF. CDR3 DNA sequence: TGTGCCAGCTCAAGGACAATCTCTGGAAACACCATATATTTT. The chain joins TRBV18 to TRBJ1-3, with a weak D call TRBD1 (5 bases). Germline V gives CDR1 KGHSH, CDR2 LQKENI. Trimming pared 5 bases from V and 0 bases from J, leaving 8 bases between. This CDR3 comprises 14 residues.

This chain joins TRBV30 and TRBJ1-2; D might be TRBD1 (6 bases). Trimming pared 0 bases from V and 7 bases from J, leaving 15 bases between. The CDR3 spans 14 residues. Germline V CDR1 and CDR2: GTSNPN, SVGIG (reference sequence). CDR3 loop: CAWSVGSGAAGYTF. DNA for the CDR3: TGTGCCTGGAGTGTAGGGTCAGGGGCGGCTGGCTACACCTTC. Full variable domain (outside the CDR3, taken from reference TRBV30 and TRBJ1-2): SQTIHQWPATLVQPVGSPLSLECTVEGTSNPNLYWYRQAAGRGLQLLFYSVGIGQISSEVPQNLSASRPQDRQFILSSKKLLLSDSGFYLCAWSVGSGAAGYTFGSGTRLTVV.

The chain joins TRBV28 to TRBJ2-7, with D possibly matching TRBD1 (6 bases). Germline values: CDR1 MDHEN, CDR2 SYDVKM. The CDR3 has 15 amino acids. Trimming took off 4 bases at V and 4 bases at J, with 17 bases between the two ends. Here the CDR3 DNA reads TGTGCCAGCAGTTCCAAACAGGGCTGGGGGTACGAGCAGTACTTC. Its protein is CASSSKQGWGYEQYF.

This rearrangement joins TRBV24-1 to TRBJ2-3; 13 positions match TRBD2. The V gene's germline CDR1 is KGHDR and CDR2 SFDVKD. This CDR3 has 16 residues. The junction had 1 base not matched to a gene; V was cut back by 0 bases and J by 5 bases. The DNA for the CDR3 is TGTGCCACCAGTGATTTGACTAGCGGGGGGGGAGATACGCAGTATTTT. Its protein is CATSDLTSGGGDTQYF.

This clone has only one observation. V usage is TRBV11-2 and J usage is TRBJ1-1; D ambiguous. Trimming shortened V by 7 bases and J by 1 base, and 10 bases separated the two germline ends. Germline V gene sequence: CDR1 SGHAT, CDR2 FQNNGV. The CDR3 extends over 13 amino acids. CDR3 sequence: CASKFYPNTEAFF. The DNA for the CDR3 is TGTGCCAGCAAGTTCTACCCGAACACTGAAGCTTTCTTT. Filled out from reference TRBV11-2 and TRBJ1-1, the complete variable domain reads EAGVAQSPRYKIIEKRQSVAFWCNPISGHATLYWYQQILGQGPKLLIQFQNNGVVDDSQLPKDRFSAERLKGVDSTLKIQPAKLEDSAVYLCASKFYPNTEAFFGQGTRLTVV.

CDR3 nucleotide sequence: TGCGCCAGCAGCCTACTAGCGGTCGGCGGGGAGCTGTTTTTT. Encoded protein: CASSLLAVGGELFF. The chain couples TRBV5-1 to TRBJ2-2, with 8 bases lining up with TRBD2. Germline loops: CDR1 SGHRS, CDR2 YFSETQ. The CDR3 sequence is 14 residues long. Germline trimming cut 4 bases from V and 7 bases from J; bases unmatched to any gene: 6. Looking up the rest from reference TRBV5-1 and TRBJ2-2 gives the full variable domain: KAGVTQTPRYLIKTRGQQVTLSCSPISGHRSVSWYQQTPGQGLQFLFEYFSETQRNKGNFPGRFSGRQFSNSRSEMNVSTLELGDSALYLCASSLLAVGGELFFGEGSRLTVL.

This clone appeared a few times. The chain uses TRBV12-3 or TRBV12-4 and TRBJ2-3; a possible D gene is TRBD1 (5 bases). The CDR3 loop spans 13 amino acids. V was pared by 2 bases and J by 4 bases, with 7 bases between. In nucleotides, the CDR3 is TGTGCCAGCAGTTTACTCAGGGCAGATACGCAGTATTTT. Protein product: CASSLLRADTQYF.

V gene TRBV4-1 combines with J gene TRBJ1-4, with 7 bases fitting TRBD1. The V segment lost 1 base and the J segment 4 bases; nucleotides outside the gene matches: 3. Germline V lookup: CDR1 MGHRA, CDR2 YSYEKL. This CDR3 has 15 amino acids. CDR3 bases: TGCGCCAGCAGCCAAGTAGGACAGGTTAATGAAAAACTGTTTTTT. Protein: CASSQVGQVNEKLFF.

This chain links TRBV2 with TRBJ2-1; D gene unclear. With 7 bases removed from V and 10 bases from J, the gap between germline ends came to 11 bases. CDR1 and CDR2 (germline): SNHLY, FYNNEI. The CDR3 consists of 11 residues. CDR3 coding DNA: TGTGCCAGCACGACGTTCGGGGAGCAGTTCTTC. Amino acids: CASTTFGEQFF.

The J gene is TRBJ2-3, the V gene TRBV2; 7 bases line up with TRBD2. CDR1 is SNHLY, CDR2 FYNNEI, per germline. The CDR3 sequence is 15 residues long. Trimming cost V 2 bases and J 5 bases; bases outside gene matches: 7. CDR3 in amino acids: CASSEMGGDRDTQYF. DNA of the CDR3: TGTGCCAGCAGTGAAATGGGGGGGGATCGAGATACGCAGTATTTT.

The chain uses TRBV9 and TRBJ2-3, with TRBD2 matching over 9 bases. The CDR3 consists of 15 residues. V dropped 4 bases and J dropped 7; count of bases not matched to a gene: 10. The V gene's germline CDR1 is SGDLS and CDR2 YYNGEE. The CDR3 nucleotides read TGTGCCAGCAGCATTAGCGGGGGAGGGGAGAATACGCAGTATTTT. Translation gives CASSISGGGENTQYF.

This clone turned up a few times. CDR3 in amino acids: CASGTLMGAEQFF. CDR3 DNA sequence: TGTGCTAGTGGTACACTCATGGGGGCTGAGCAGTTCTTC. The chain employs TRBV12-5 and TRBJ2-1; D is possibly TRBD1 (6 bases). CDR1 is LGHNT, CDR2 FRNRAP, per germline. V dropped 5 bases and J dropped 9 bases, with 14 bases sitting between them. This CDR3 spans 13 amino acids.

This sequence joins TRBV19 and TRBJ2-7, with D possibly TRBD1 on 6 matching bases. The germline V gene encodes CDR1 LNHDA and CDR2 SQIVND (reference sequence). The CDR3 has 14 residues. Trimming took 10 bases from V and 2 from J, leaving 18 bases between them. The CDR3 DNA is TGTGCCACCAGACCTAGAGGGACAACCTACGAGCAGTACTTC. This sequence encodes CATRPRGTTYEQYF. Combining the CDR3 with reference TRBV19 and TRBJ2-7 gives the whole variable domain DGGITQSPKYLFRKEGQNVTLSCEQNLNHDAMYWYRQDPGQGLRLIYYSQIVNDFQKGDIAEGYSVSREKKESFPLTVTSAQKNPTAFYLCATRPRGTTYEQYFGPGTRLTVT.

The genes are TRBV6-2 or TRBV6-3 and TRBJ2-2; D might be TRBD2 (5 bases). CDR1 MNHEY and CDR2 SVGEGT come from the germline V gene. CDR3 length: 17 residues. The germline V and J ends were trimmed by 2 bases and 5 bases, with 18 bases remaining between them. The CDR3 bases are TGTGCCAGCAGTTACACGGTCGGTAGAGGGAGAACCGGGGAGCTGTTTTTT. This encodes CASSYTVGRGRTGELFF.

This chain uses TRBV4-1 with TRBJ1-6, with 7 bases lining up with TRBD1. This CDR3 comprises 17 residues. CDR1 and CDR2 from the germline V gene are MGHRA and YSYEKL. V lost 5 bases to trimming and J lost 0 bases; unmatched junction nucleotides: 7. The CDR3 DNA reads as TGCGCCAGCAGCAAGGGACAGCCGAGCTCCTATAATTCACCCCTCCACTTT. Its protein product is CASSKGQPSSYNSPLHF.

The V gene is TRBV3-1 (or the pseudogene TRBV3-2), the J gene TRBJ2-1; D not resolved. This CDR3 is 13 amino acids long. The germline V and J ends were trimmed by 5 bases and 8 bases, with 13 bases remaining between them. CDR1 and CDR2 (germline): LGHDT, YNNKEL (reference sequence). The CDR3: CASSGVKVHEQFF. The DNA for the CDR3 is TGTGCCAGCAGCGGAGTTAAGGTACATGAGCAGTTCTTC.

The chain couples TRBV5-4 to TRBJ1-6; 9 bases align to TRBD1. CDR3 size: 16 residues. Trimming removed 3 bases from V and 8 bases from J; junction bases left unmatched: 9. In germline, CDR1 is SGHNT, CDR2 YYREEE (reference sequence). The CDR3 bases are TGTGCCAGCAGCTCACCAGGACAGGGGATGGATTCACCCCTCCACTTT. Its protein product is CASSSPGQGMDSPLHF.

The V call is TRBV11-3, the J call TRBJ2-2; D might be TRBD2 (5 bases). Germline-derived CDR1 and CDR2 are SGHNT and YENEEA. There are 17 residues in the CDR3. The V and J ends lost 0 bases and 0 bases respectively, with 11 bases between them. The CDR3 spells CASSLEATTANTGELFF. The DNA of the CDR3 is TGTGCCAGCAGCTTAGAAGCGACTACCGCGAACACCGGGGAGCTGTTTTTT.

The chain couples TRBV21-1 to TRBJ2-3; the D segment call TRBD2 is taken from the table without a DNA check. TRBV21-1 is an annotated pseudogene. This CDR3 contains 21 residues. CDR3 bases: TGTGCCAGCAGCAAAAAGGGGACTAGCGGGGGACACTGTACTAGCACAGATACGCAGTATTTT. It yields the protein CASSKKGTSGGHCTSTDTQYF.

This chain joins TRBV5-1 and TRBJ1-2, with D hard to call. Deletions cut 4 bases from V and 4 bases from J, with 17 bases between. There are 15 residues in the CDR3. The germline V gene has CDR1 SGHRS and CDR2 YFSETQ. The DNA of the CDR3 is TGCGCCAGCAGCCCGGTGGAGGAGGGAGTCTATGGCTACACCTTC. Translated: CASSPVEEGVYGYTF.

This chain connects TRBV3-1 (or the pseudogene TRBV3-2) to TRBJ2-7; 8 bases match TRBD2. V was clipped by 0 bases and J by 8 bases; unmatched bases: 15. This CDR3 has 17 residues. The germline V gene encodes CDR1 LGHDT and CDR2 YNNKEL (reference sequence). The DNA of the CDR3 is TGTGCCAGCAGCCAAGATCTAGTAGCCGGGGGGGCCAGCAAGCAGTACTTC. Its protein is CASSQDLVAGGASKQYF.

The J gene is TRBJ2-7, the V gene TRBV2; 7 nucleotides match TRBD1. Trimming removed 3 bases from V and 2 bases from J; junction bases left unmatched: 4. Germline CDR1 SNHLY, CDR2 FYNNEI. This CDR3 is built from 14 residues. Here the CDR3 reads CASSDDTGAYEQYF. The CDR3 coding sequence is TGTGCCAGCAGTGATGATACAGGGGCCTACGAGCAGTACTTC.

This sequence joins TRBV4-1 and TRBJ2-5, with D possibly matching TRBD1 (5 bases). Germline loops: CDR1 MGHRA, CDR2 YSYEKL. Trimming stripped 0 bases from V and 4 bases from J, with 9 bases between. The CDR3 length is 14 residues. CDR3 nucleotides: TGCGCCAGCAGCCAAGAGTTGGGGCCAGAGACCCAGTACTTC. Its translation: CASSQELGPETQYF.